This passage covers 5 T cell receptor beta chains from one sample sequenced in a study of blood T cell repertoires in COVID-19. Profiled with immunoSEQ multiplex PCR; TCRdb holds only in-frame clones, not every one. The sample shows 72,000 or so clones, about 81% of them seen only once. What was sequenced was peripheral blood. The origin of the receptors is a human donor in a cohort sampled during active COVID-19.

The chain couples TRBV18 to TRBJ1-6, with D hard to call. The CDR3 has 13 amino acids. Germline CDR1 KGHSH, CDR2 LQKENI. V shed 2 bases and J shed 8 bases, with 7 bases lying between them. The CDR3 here is CASSPTGDSPLHF. DNA of the CDR3: TGTGCCAGCTCACCAACGGGAGATTCACCCCTCCACTTT. Using reference TRBV18 and TRBJ1-6 for the parts outside the CDR3, the full variable domain is NAGVMQNPRHLVRRRGQEARLRCSPMKGHSHVYWYRQLPEEGLKFMVYLQKENIIDESGMPKERFSAEFPKEGPSILRIQQVVRGDSAAYFCASSPTGDSPLHFGNGTRLTVT.

The chain combines TRBV19 with TRBJ1-2; no clear D gene. Trimming pared 5 bases from V and 8 bases from J, leaving 12 bases between. This CDR3 has 12 amino acids. Germline V CDR1 and CDR2: LNHDA, SQIVND (reference sequence). Here the CDR3 reads CASSASREGYTF. In nucleotides, the CDR3 is TGTGCCAGTAGTGCGTCCCGAGAGGGCTACACCTTC.

The chain employs TRBV11-3 and TRBJ2-3, with unresolved D. The CDR3 has 12 residues. Trimming took 7 bases from V and 0 from J, leaving 5 bases between them. Looked up from germline, CDR1 is SGHNT and CDR2 is YENEEA. The CDR3: CASTPSTDTQYF. The CDR3 DNA follows: TGTGCCAGCACCCCTAGCACAGATACGCAGTATTTT.

This chain links TRBV18 with TRBJ1-3; D is possibly TRBD1 (5 bases). The germline V and J ends were trimmed by 5 bases and 4 bases, with 12 bases remaining between them. Germline values: CDR1 KGHSH, CDR2 LQKENI. The CDR3 loop spans 14 amino acids. The CDR3 bases are TGTGCCAGCTCAGCGGACCAGGGCGGAAACACCATATATTTT. Its protein is CASSADQGGNTIYF.

V is TRBV28 and J is TRBJ1-2; maybe TRBD1 (5 bases). The germline V gene encodes CDR1 MDHEN and CDR2 SYDVKM. Trimming removed 2 bases at V and 6 bases at J, with 25 bases between. The CDR3 has 18 amino acids. The CDR3 is CASSLITIRSGRKDGYTF. For the CDR3, the DNA is TGTGCCAGCAGTTTAATCACTATCCGTTCAGGGAGGAAGGATGGCTACACCTTC.